This is a list of T cell receptor beta chains from one sample in a study of T-cell reconstitution after alpha-beta-depleted transplantation in children. Each CDR3 protein is one row after TCRdb ran MiXCR on the PCR reads. The sample has 250,000 to 350,000 distinct CDR3 sequences; around 9.6% are singletons. The starting material was PBMCs from the stem cell graft donor, obtained from the stem cell graft. Receptors were obtained from a human donor who donated a stem cell graft to a child with SCID. Each CDR3 is given without its conserved first and last residue. The order of the fields is V gene, J gene, CDR3 protein.

v_call: TRBV29-1
j_call: TRBJ1-1
cdr3_aa: SVVQRMNTEAF

v_call: TRBV12-3/TRBV12-4
j_call: TRBJ2-2
cdr3_aa: ASSLGLAGTEELF

v_call: TRBV20-1
j_call: TRBJ2-1
cdr3_aa: SARSGTSGYNEQF

v_call: TRBV10-3
j_call: TRBJ1-4
cdr3_aa: AIRDSPTNEKLF

v_call: TRBV20-1
j_call: TRBJ1-3
cdr3_aa: SARAQGFGNTIY

v_call: TRBV10-3
j_call: TRBJ2-7
cdr3_aa: AISDGRGLSYEQY

v_call: TRBV18
j_call: TRBJ1-1
cdr3_aa: ASSPKGLRGTEAF

v_call: TRBV28
j_call: TRBJ1-4
cdr3_aa: ASSYPLGGASELF

v_call: TRBV4-2
j_call: TRBJ2-3
cdr3_aa: ASSQDNSGGYGADTQY

v_call: TRBV6-2/TRBV6-3
j_call: TRBJ2-3
cdr3_aa: ASSLLPAGGSNRVTDTQY

v_call: TRBV5-1
j_call: TRBJ1-4
cdr3_aa: ASSPAGQGFEKLF

v_call: TRBV7-2
j_call: TRBJ1-6
cdr3_aa: ASSAPFSSPLH

v_call: TRBV5-1
j_call: TRBJ1-4
cdr3_aa: ASSLPGAGEKLF

v_call: TRBV3-1
j_call: TRBJ1-6
cdr3_aa: ASSQLGVSYNSPLH

v_call: TRBV10-3
j_call: TRBJ1-5
cdr3_aa: AIKWGEGQPQH

v_call: TRBV12-5
j_call: TRBJ2-1
cdr3_aa: ASGEVNEQF